This TCR beta chain was retrieved from a study of shared clonotypes between healthy human individuals. Regarding the study as a whole: Sharing across four donors was highest in naive CD4 (around 5%) and lowest in memory CD8 (about 0.4%). Incompleteness in sorted-subset sequencing, despite large depth, was shown by rarefaction.

The assay was carried out at the deep level. The authors distributed each subset's genomic DNA evenly over several immunoSEQ plates. Sequencing was performed with immunoSEQ multiplex PCR; in TCRdb, only in-frame clones are kept and a portion is missing. Of more than 2 million clones detected, 85% to 95% appear once; the ten largest clones hold around 0.13%. The CDR3 is made up of 16 amino acids. V shed 2 bases, J shed 4 bases, and the junction held 10 bases outside the gene matches. Germline CDR1 and CDR2: MDHEN and SYDVKM. As to this clone: Its antigen remains unknown.

The origin of this receptor is a man aged 18 to 30 in good health. The V and J genes are TRBV28 and TRBJ1-2; 7 bases align to TRBD1. Sequencing was performed on naive CD4+ T cells sorted from blood. Specified subset: CD45RA+ positively selected. The CDR3 loop reads CASSLGALGQSYGYTF. CDR3 DNA sequence: TGTGCCAGCAGTTTAGGGGCCCTGGGACAGAGCTATGGCTACACCTTC.